Detailed here is one T cell receptor (beta chain). Its antigen is as yet unknown. This entry is derived from a study of PD-1 blockade in classical Hodgkin lymphoma. Time point: newly diagnosed, previously untreated cHL patient sample. Newly diagnosed, untreated classical Hodgkin lymphoma PBMCs served as comparison. Study-wide points: Newly diagnosed patients reportedly had lower baseline TCR diversity than healthy donors. Still unresolved is the cause of the repertoire differences, which may be disease activity or prior therapy.

Method: immunoSEQ multiplex PCR; TCRdb's copy keeps in-frame clones and lacks some. The table lists approximately 31,000 clones, approximately 94% of them singletons. This CDR3 is built from 16 residues. V was clipped by 4 bases and J by 1 base; unmatched bases: 6. Per the germline V gene, CDR1 is LGHNA and CDR2 is YNFKEQ. The gene calls are TRBV4-2 and TRBJ1-5, with 8 bases identical to TRBD1. This clonotype was sampled from a human donor with classical Hodgkin lymphoma. Sequenced sample: peripheral blood mononuclear cells (PBMCs). The CDR3 is CASSRRQGISNQPQHF. In nucleotides, the CDR3 is TGTGCCAGCAGCCGAAGACAGGGGATAAGCAATCAGCCCCAGCATTTT.